This T cell receptor (beta chain) was recorded in a study of neurological immune-mediated disorders. The length of the CDR3 is 15 residues. J was trimmed by 2 bases and V by 4 bases; bases with no gene match: 3. Germline V lookup: CDR1 LNHNV, CDR2 YYDKDF (reference sequence). This clonotype occurred many times. From 15-18 subjects, every sequencing run obtained over 180 million TCR-beta sequences. TCRdb re-called the 5' RACE reads through MiXCR, storing one row per CDR3 protein. Of tens of thousands of distinct CDR3 sequences in the sample, roughly 15% were seen once. Specimen: PBMCs. The genes are TRBV15 and TRBJ2-3; 10 bases fit TRBD1. The clonotype originates from a woman aged 50 to 65 in good health. This CDR3 reads CATSTGTGDTDTQYF. The CDR3 nucleotides read TGTGCCACCAGCACCGGGACAGGGGACACAGATACGCAGTATTTT.